The source of this T cell receptor beta chain is a study of T cell repertoires in cytomegalovirus infection. Across the whole study: A matching HLA type, together with CMV infection, was signaled by public TCR beta signatures.

Study-level findings and limits: Frequencies of public TCR beta families were cumulated, and this identified carriers of CMV plus the relevant HLA. HLA-C-restricted CMV-specific TCR beta clonotypes prevailed in the ex vivo response.

This clonotype was detected only a few times. Its target is unknown. Relative to the germline gene, one junction end is altered; a read error may explain this. Each CDR3 protein gets one entry after TCRdb re-called the reads with MiXCR. The sample contains roughly 310,000 distinct CDR3 sequences, about 28% of which appear only once. Germline CDR1 and CDR2: SGHVS and FQNEAQ. CDR3 length: 15 amino acids. The receptor's source is a human donor in good health (CMV status not recorded). Some clones in this sample may be carry-over from other donors' samples. Sequencing was performed on cultured PBMCs, taken from culture after CMV antigen stimulation. This chain connects TRBV7-8 to TRBJ2-7, with D tentatively TRBD1 or TRBD2 (5 bases each). The DNA of the CDR3 is TGTGCCAGCAGCTCACTCCGGGACGTATCCTACGAGCAGCACTTC. Encoded protein: CASSSLRDVSYEQHF.